These 7 T cell receptor beta chains share one sample of origin, sequenced in a study of OX40 agonist ivuxolimab in advanced cancers. TCRdb's copy holds only in-frame clones and misses some; the assay was immunoSEQ multiplex PCR. Of about 130,000 clones listed, 90% are singletons. The input for sequencing was CD4+ or CD8+ T cells sorted from blood, taken in a trial of the OX40 agonist ivuxolimab. These TCRs come from an adult with an advanced solid tumor such as melanoma, head and neck, liver or kidney cancer.

This chain uses TRBV9 with TRBJ2-3; D gene ambiguous. V shed 4 bases and J shed 2 bases, with 11 bases lying between them. CDR1 and CDR2 (germline): SGDLS, YYNGEE. This CDR3 contains 14 residues. The CDR3 region is CASSPLPNTDTQYF. The DNA of the CDR3 is TGTGCCAGCAGCCCGCTTCCCAACACAGATACGCAGTATTTT.

The rearrangement joins TRBV18 to TRBJ2-7; either TRBD1 or TRBD2 may supply D (5 bases each). Per the germline V gene, CDR1 is KGHSH and CDR2 is LQKENI. The length of the CDR3 is 16 residues. V dropped 5 bases and J dropped 0 bases, with 17 bases sitting between them. DNA of the CDR3: TGTGCCAGCTCAGCAGGGACCGGGACGGTCTCCTACGAGCAGTACTTC. Its translation is CASSAGTGTVSYEQYF.

V is TRBV5-6 and J is TRBJ2-7, with D hard to call. From germline, CDR1 is SGHDT and CDR2 YYEEEE. The CDR3 has 12 amino acids. V was pared by 4 bases and J by 4 bases, with 9 bases between. CDR3 region: CASSIQIYEQYF. CDR3 bases: TGTGCCAGCAGCATACAGATTTACGAGCAGTACTTC.

This chain uses TRBV7-3 with TRBJ2-3, with 16 bases lining up with TRBD2. The junction had 8 bases not matched to a gene; V was cut back by 5 bases and J by 3 bases. Germline CDR1 reads SGHTA; CDR2 reads FQGTGA. The CDR3 covers 18 residues. CDR3 protein: CASSPPGLAGGITDTQYF. In DNA form, the CDR3 reads TGTGCCAGCAGCCCTCCGGGACTAGCGGGAGGGATTACAGATACGCAGTATTTT.

V is TRBV18 and J is TRBJ2-2; no firm D call. Per germline, CDR1 KGHSH and CDR2 LQKENI. This CDR3 spans 14 amino acids. Trimming pared 0 bases from V and 6 bases from J, leaving 8 bases between. The CDR3 loop is CASSPPADPGELFF. CDR3 DNA sequence: TGTGCCAGCTCACCACCGGCGGATCCCGGGGAGCTGTTTTTT.

This rearrangement joins TRBV27 to TRBJ2-7, with 7 bases matching TRBD1. Germline values: CDR1 MNHEY, CDR2 SMNVEV (reference sequence). Trimming took 2 bases from V and 2 from J; bases not matched to a gene: 9. The CDR3 is 16 residues long. Written as DNA, the CDR3 is TGTGCCAGCAGTTTAACGATATCCGGGACAGCCTACGAGCAGTACTTC. This codes for CASSLTISGTAYEQYF.

The chain carries TRBV5-1 and TRBJ2-2; no clear D. V was trimmed by 4 bases and J by 6 bases, leaving 10 bases between them. The CDR3 runs 13 residues. The germline gives CDR1 SGHRS, CDR2 YFSETQ. The CDR3 region is CASSIDLSGELFF. CDR3 DNA sequence: TGCGCCAGCAGCATCGACCTGTCCGGGGAGCTGTTTTTT.